These 27 T cell receptor beta chains were sequenced from one sample in a study of CD8+ T cells in alopecia areata. RNA was extracted and reverse transcribed into cDNA as the sequencing template. This table comes from immunoSEQ multiplex PCR, and its TCRdb copy is limited to in-frame clones, with some not included. The sample holds hundreds of thousands of clones, 60% seen once. Stated treatment: oral pan-JAK inhibitor, 5-10 mg twice daily. The material sequenced was CD4+ T cells sorted from blood, taken at approximately week 52, from a patient treated with tofacitinib. These receptors were obtained from a human donor with alopecia areata.

This rearrangement joins TRBV5-1 to TRBJ1-4, with 7 positions matching TRBD1. After removal of 4 bases from V and 5 bases from J, the junction contained 5 bases not matched to a gene. There are 14 residues in the CDR3. Germline V gives CDR1 SGHRS, CDR2 YFSETQ. The DNA of the CDR3 is TGCGCCAGCAGCACGGGACAGCCAAATGAAAAACTGTTTTTT. As protein: CASSTGQPNEKLFF. The variable domain in full, completed from reference TRBV5-1 and TRBJ1-4, reads KAGVTQTPRYLIKTRGQQVTLSCSPISGHRSVSWYQQTPGQGLQFLFEYFSETQRNKGNFPGRFSGRQFSNSRSEMNVSTLELGDSALYLCASSTGQPNEKLFFGSGTQLSVL.

This chain joins TRBV9 and TRBJ1-1; 7 nucleotides line up with TRBD1. J lost 1 base, V lost 6 bases, and 6 bases had no gene match. CDR3 length equals 14 residues. Germline CDR1 and CDR2: SGDLS and YYNGEE. The DNA of the CDR3 is TGTGCCAGCACCCAGGGGGTGACGAACACTGAAGCTTTCTTT. Protein product: CASTQGVTNTEAFF.

The genes are TRBV9 and TRBJ2-2; TRBD2 matches at 8 bases. Germline V lookup: CDR1 SGDLS, CDR2 YYNGEE. CDR3 size: 15 residues. V lost 0 bases and J lost 5; bases outside the gene matches: 3. CDR3 region: CASSVAGGGTGELFF. The CDR3 bases are TGTGCCAGCAGCGTAGCTGGCGGGGGGACCGGGGAGCTGTTTTTT.

This clone was counted a single time. The chain carries TRBV6-5 and TRBJ1-6, with TRBD1 matching 8 bases. Germline trimming cut 10 bases from V and 10 bases from J; bases unmatched to any gene: 6. The CDR3 loop spans 12 amino acids. Germline V gives CDR1 MNHEY, CDR2 SVGAGI. The CDR3 nucleotides are TGTGCCACCTTCGGGACAGGATCACCCCTCCACTTT. It yields the protein CATFGTGSPLHF.

J is TRBJ2-1 and V is TRBV6-5, with TRBD1 as a possible D gene (6 bases). With 2 bases removed from V and 2 bases from J, the gap between germline ends came to 7 bases. Germline-derived CDR1 and CDR2 are MNHEY and SVGAGI. The CDR3 has 14 amino acids. CDR3 protein: CASSYQGTYNEQFF. The CDR3 region has the DNA TGTGCCAGCAGTTACCAGGGGACCTACAATGAGCAGTTCTTC.

This clone showed up just a few times. V and J are TRBV5-4 and TRBJ1-1; 9 nucleotides line up with TRBD1. In germline, CDR1 is SGHNT, CDR2 YYREEE (reference sequence). CDR3 length equals 14 residues. V was pared by 3 bases and J by 3 bases, with 3 bases of the junction left unmatched. CDR3 sequence: CASSYRGRDTEAFF. The CDR3 DNA sequence: TGTGCCAGCAGCTACAGGGGGCGCGACACTGAAGCTTTCTTT.

The V call is TRBV30, the J call TRBJ2-6, with a possible D match to TRBD1 (6 bases). The V end lost 5 bases, the J end lost 3 bases, and 8 bases lay between the germline ends. The CDR3 consists of 13 residues. Germline V gene sequence: CDR1 GTSNPN, CDR2 SVGIG (reference sequence). DNA of the CDR3: TGTGCCTGGCAGGGGAATGGGGCCAACGTCCTGACTTTC. Amino acid sequence: CAWQGNGANVLTF.

A single count supports this clone. Other DNA variants within this sample encode the same CDR3. This chain joins TRBV5-6 and TRBJ1-1; the D is unclear. CDR3 length equals 11 residues. Trimming stripped 2 bases from V and 2 bases from J, with 1 base between. Per the germline V gene, CDR1 is SGHDT and CDR2 is YYEEEE. The CDR3 DNA is TGTGCCAGCAGCTTAAACACTGAAGCTTTCTTT. This encodes CASSLNTEAFF.

The chain has TRBV7-8 and TRBJ1-5; 7 nucleotides match TRBD1. V dropped 5 bases and J dropped 11; count of bases not matched to a gene: 15. Germline CDR1 SGHVS, CDR2 FQNEAQ. The CDR3 runs to 15 residues. The CDR3 nucleotides read TGTGCCAGCAGCAAACTCGGGACAGAGAGGGTTACCCAGCATTTT. It encodes CASSKLGTERVTQHF.

This clone was observed a single time. This chain links TRBV6-5 with TRBJ1-4; D is uncertain. The germline V and J ends were trimmed by 6 bases and 0 bases, with 11 bases remaining between them. CDR1 is MNHEY, CDR2 SVGAGI, per germline. This CDR3 has 15 residues. The CDR3 spells CASRTEAATNEKLFF. CDR3 DNA: TGTGCCAGCAGGACTGAAGCCGCAACTAATGAAAAACTGTTTTTT.

Details on this clone: Other DNA sequences of this sample code for an identical CDR3. The chain has TRBV5-1 and TRBJ2-5; D might be TRBD2 (6 bases). Trimming shortened V by 2 bases and J by 4 bases, and 6 bases separated the two germline ends. Germline V gene lookup returns CDR1 SGHRS and CDR2 YFSETQ. The CDR3 is made up of 12 amino acids. CDR3 in DNA: TGCGCCAGCAGCTTCGGGGGAGAGACCCAGTACTTC. Amino acid sequence: CASSFGGETQYF.

The J gene is TRBJ1-2, the V gene TRBV5-6; 8 bases line up with TRBD1. The V gene's germline CDR1 is SGHDT and CDR2 YYEEEE. V shed 4 bases and J 3 bases; nucleotides not matched to a gene: 8. CDR3 length: 15 amino acids. CDR3 in amino acids: CASSPYGQGYYGYTF. CDR3 bases: TGTGCCAGCAGCCCGTACGGACAGGGATACTATGGCTACACCTTC.

The rearrangement links TRBV7-9 to TRBJ2-7, with 7 bases aligning to TRBD1. Germline V gives CDR1 SEHNR, CDR2 FQNEAQ (reference sequence). The V gene end was trimmed by 4 bases and the J gene end by 3 bases; junction bases not matched to a gene: 9. CDR3 length equals 15 residues. CDR3 protein: CASSSYRGSDYEQYF. CDR3 nucleotides: TGTGCCAGCAGCTCCTACAGGGGATCGGACTACGAGCAGTACTTC.

This clone was recorded only once. V and J are TRBV9 and TRBJ1-6; TRBD1 agrees at 8 bases. The CDR3 contains 14 residues. V trimming: 0 bases; J trimming: 11 bases; junction bases outside the gene matches: 4. CDR1 is SGDLS, CDR2 YYNGEE, per germline. CDR3 DNA: TGTGCCAGCAGCGTAGGGTACAGGGGGACACCCCTCCACTTT. It codes for CASSVGYRGTPLHF.

V is TRBV10-3 and J is TRBJ1-2; no clear D gene. V was pared by 6 bases and J by 2 bases, with 10 bases between. There are 13 residues in the CDR3. CDR1 is ENHRY and CDR2 is SYGVKD in the germline V gene. CDR3 residues: CAIRPSQNYGYTF. As DNA, the CDR3 is TGTGCCATCAGGCCTTCACAGAACTATGGCTACACCTTC.

This sequence joins TRBV5-1 and TRBJ2-3, with 9 bases fitting TRBD2. V lost 5 bases to trimming and J lost 0 bases; unmatched junction nucleotides: 7. The CDR3 consists of 16 residues. The germline V gene has CDR1 SGHRS and CDR2 YFSETQ. This chain's CDR3 is CASRAGTSFSTDTQYF. Written as DNA, the CDR3 is TGCGCCAGCAGAGCCGGGACTAGCTTTAGCACAGATACGCAGTATTTT.

There are a few counts of this clone. The V and J genes are TRBV7-9 and TRBJ2-7; D is ambiguous. The CDR3 totals 11 residues. The ends were cut back, 1 base at V and 3 bases at J, with 1 base in the middle. Germline CDR1 SEHNR, CDR2 FQNEAQ (reference sequence). The CDR3 reads CASSLDYEQYF. Here the CDR3 DNA reads TGTGCCAGCAGCTTAGACTACGAGCAGTACTTC.

The V call is TRBV29-1, the J call TRBJ2-5; D ambiguous. Germline loops: CDR1 SQVTM, CDR2 ANQGSEA. With 7 bases removed from V and 4 bases from J, the gap between germline ends came to 10 bases. This CDR3 region has 11 residues. CDR3 sequence reads: CSAQSGETQYF. CDR3 DNA: TGCAGCGCCCAATCGGGAGAGACCCAGTACTTC.

This clone was recorded at least ten times. The chain links TRBV7-2 to TRBJ2-1; weak D call: TRBD1 (5 bases). The V gene's germline CDR1 is SGHTA and CDR2 FQGNSA. Trimming pared 5 bases from V and 6 bases from J, leaving 14 bases between. The CDR3 runs 14 residues. The CDR3 loop is CASSPRQPINEQFF. The CDR3 DNA reads as TGTGCCAGCAGCCCTCGACAGCCGATCAATGAGCAGTTCTTC.

The chain links TRBV9 to TRBJ1-2; tentatively, D is TRBD1 (6 bases). This CDR3 is 15 amino acids long. Germline CDR1 SGDLS, CDR2 YYNGEE. V was clipped by 5 bases and J by 3 bases, with 17 bases between them. The CDR3 DNA sequence: TGTGCCAGCAGTGCACCGGGGGCAGGCTACTATGGCTACACCTTC. Its protein product is CASSAPGAGYYGYTF.

The chain couples TRBV5-4 to TRBJ1-2; D possibly corresponds to TRBD1 (5 bases). V lost 0 bases, J lost 0 bases, and 9 bases lay in between. CDR1 is SGHNT, CDR2 YYREEE, per germline (reference sequence). The CDR3 totals 15 residues. The CDR3 coding sequence is TGTGCCAGCAGCTTGGTGGGCAGGGCTAACTATGGCTACACCTTC. Protein: CASSLVGRANYGYTF.

The rearrangement links TRBV11-2 to TRBJ2-1; D possibly corresponds to TRBD1 (5 bases). Trimming removed 3 bases from V and 5 bases from J, with 14 bases in between. CDR3 size: 15 residues. Germline CDR1 and CDR2: SGHAT and FQNNGV. This CDR3 is CASSFDRYFHNEQFF. The CDR3 DNA is TGTGCCAGCAGCTTCGACAGATACTTCCACAATGAGCAGTTCTTC. Full variable domain (missing parts from reference TRBV11-2 and TRBJ2-1): EAGVAQSPRYKIIEKRQSVAFWCNPISGHATLYWYQQILGQGPKLLIQFQNNGVVDDSQLPKDRFSAERLKGVDSTLKIQPAKLEDSAVYLCASSFDRYFHNEQFFGPGTRLTVL.

This clone was detected only once. The chain uses TRBV5-1 and TRBJ1-1, with TRBD1 matching 7 bases. The germline gives CDR1 SGHRS, CDR2 YFSETQ. The ends lost 3 bases at V and 1 base at J; junction bases unmatched: 9. This CDR3 contains 16 residues. CDR3 protein: CASSSTPGQANTEAFF. DNA for the CDR3: TGCGCCAGCAGCTCGACTCCCGGACAGGCGAACACTGAAGCTTTCTTT.

This clone was recorded only once. The chain employs TRBV9 and TRBJ2-5, with D perhaps assigned TRBD1 or TRBD2 (5 bases each). CDR1 is SGDLS, CDR2 YYNGEE, per germline. Trimming cost V 4 bases and J 1 base, with 17 bases left between them. This CDR3 has 16 amino acids. The CDR3 reads CASSPGWGIGQETQYF. DNA for the CDR3: TGTGCCAGCAGCCCAGGGTGGGGGATTGGCCAAGAGACCCAGTACTTC.

V and J are TRBV5-6 and TRBJ1-2; a weak D match, TRBD1 (5 bases). V was cut by 4 bases and J by 10 bases, with 17 bases left in between. Germline V gene data show CDR1 as SGHDT and CDR2 as YYEEEE. CDR3 length equals 13 residues. The CDR3 DNA reads TGTGCCAGCAGCCCGGGGCCCGCAGGCCACTACACCTTC. This translates into CASSPGPAGHYTF.

The chain has TRBV7-2 and TRBJ2-3; D is perhaps TRBD2 (5 bases). Germline assignment: CDR1 SGHTA and CDR2 FQGNSA. Deletions cut 2 bases from V and 4 bases from J, with 10 bases between. There are 14 residues in the CDR3. DNA for the CDR3: TGTGCCAGCAGCTTATCGCTAGCCGCAGATACGCAGTATTTT. It codes for CASSLSLAADTQYF.

This chain links TRBV2 with TRBJ1-4; D not certain. CDR1 is SNHLY and CDR2 is FYNNEI in the germline V gene. V lost 7 bases, J lost 7 bases, and 4 bases lay in between. The CDR3 extends over 10 amino acids. CDR3 in amino acids: CASKGEKLFF. The CDR3 DNA reads TGTGCCAGCAAGGGTGAAAAACTGTTTTTT.